These 12 T cell receptor beta chains originate from one sample sequenced in a study of regulatory T cells in long-lasting Graves disease (dated by TCRdb to the early 2020s). The label giving this sample's time point can be read as: persistent/refractory GD, antithyroid drugs over 5 years with positive TRAb. RNA was extracted from PBMCs in TRIzol for both TCR sequencing and RNA sequencing. To prepare the library, multiplex PCR was applied. The instrument was an Illumina HiSeq 4000. TCR beta libraries were built with iRepertoire HTBI primers and Arm-PCR amplification of CDR3 regions. The public reads were reanalyzed by TCRdb: fastp trimming at Q25, MiXCR alignment, in-frame beta chains only. Each entry merges the rows of one CDR3 protein and shows their most common DNA and genes. Within this sample are roughly 500,000 distinct CDR3 sequences, with 20% to 25% of them counted one time only. The top ten clones comprise about 6.6% of the sample.

Material: peripheral blood mononuclear cells (PBMCs), obtained when the disease was refractory, from a patient treated with antithyroid drugs. Receptors originate from a female donor with Graves disease.

For the CDR3, the DNA is TGTGCCAGCAGCACCCGGACAGGACCGTACAATGAGCAGTTCTTC. Translated, it gives CASSTRTGPYNEQFF. The J gene is TRBJ2-1, the V gene TRBV11-2; TRBD1 agrees at 7 bases. V was pared by 5 bases and J by 4 bases, with 8 bases of the junction left unmatched. Per germline, CDR1 SGHAT and CDR2 FQNNGV. The CDR3 is 15 amino acids.

This clonotype was seen a handful of times. The chain joins TRBV6-1 to TRBJ2-7, with D perhaps being TRBD1 or TRBD2 (5 bases each). Trimming shortened V by 4 bases and J by 4 bases, and 17 bases separated the two germline ends. The CDR3 is 15 amino acids. Germline V gene data show CDR1 as MNHNS and CDR2 as SASEGT. The CDR3 sequence is CASSGRQRVNYEQYF. The CDR3 DNA is TGTGCCAGCAGTGGCCGACAGAGGGTAAATTACGAGCAGTACTTC.

The sample holds many counts of this clonotype. The V gene is TRBV12-3 or TRBV12-4, the J gene TRBJ1-1; 8 bases agree with TRBD1. V lost 5 bases and J lost 5; bases outside the gene matches: 1. The CDR3 covers 12 residues. The CDR3: CASSQGATEAFF. The CDR3 coding sequence is TGTGCCAGCAGTCAGGGGGCGACTGAAGCTTTCTTT.

V usage is TRBV12-3 or TRBV12-4 and J usage is TRBJ1-1, with no clear D. Trimming pared 7 bases from V and 4 bases from J, leaving 13 bases between. The CDR3 loop spans 13 amino acids. Written as DNA, the CDR3 is TGTGCCAGCATGTTAACGGGAAGCACTGAAGCTTTCTTT. Translation: CASMLTGSTEAFF.

The sample holds a few counts of this clonotype. V gene TRBV5-5 combines with J gene TRBJ2-2; a weak D match, TRBD2 (5 bases). Per the germline V gene, CDR1 is SGHKS and CDR2 is YYEKEE (reference sequence). The CDR3 sequence is 15 residues long. Trimming pared 1 base from V and 0 bases from J, leaving 7 bases between. The DNA for the CDR3 is TGTGCCAGCAGCTTGTGGGGAGCGAACACCGGGGAGCTGTTTTTT. It is translated as CASSLWGANTGELFF.

This clonotype was seen a handful of times. The V and J genes are TRBV4-2 and TRBJ1-2, with a tentative D call TRBD1 (5 bases). V shed 0 bases and J shed 0 bases, with 23 bases lying between them. The CDR3 spans 20 residues. Germline V gene lookup returns CDR1 LGHNA and CDR2 YNFKEQ. CDR3: CASSQDRSGGRGAANYGYTF. CDR3 bases: TGTGCCAGCAGCCAAGATCGATCGGGCGGGAGGGGCGCAGCTAACTATGGCTACACCTTC.

This clonotype appeared a few times. The chain recombines TRBV6-1 with TRBJ2-5; D assignment may be TRBD1 or TRBD2 (5 bases each). The germline V gene has CDR1 MNHNS and CDR2 SASEGT. Trimming cost V 6 bases and J 2 bases, with 19 bases left between them. The CDR3 runs 16 residues. CDR3 in DNA: TGTGCCAGCAGACCAGACCGGGACGGAGATCAAGAGACCCAGTACTTC. It specifies CASRPDRDGDQETQYF.

About this clonotype itself: The junction differs from germline at one of its ends, possibly a read error. This chain links TRBV6-4 with TRBJ1-5; 7 bases line up with TRBD1. Germline V lookup: CDR1 MRHNA, CDR2 SNTAGT. The CDR3 is made up of 17 amino acids. CDR3 sequence reads: CASSSWTGTYSNRPQHF. CDR3 DNA sequence: TGTGCCAGCAGTTCCTGGACAGGTACATATAGCAATCGGCCCCAGCATTTT.

This clonotype turned up a few times. This chain uses TRBV28 with TRBJ2-3, with unresolved D. The CDR3 covers 13 residues. The V and J ends lost 8 bases and 2 bases respectively, with 11 bases between them. CDR1 is MDHEN, CDR2 SYDVKM, per germline. The CDR3 is CASEGRNTDTQYF. The CDR3 DNA sequence: TGTGCCAGCGAAGGCAGGAACACAGATACGCAGTATTTT.

J is TRBJ2-2 and V is TRBV4-3; possibly TRBD2 for D (5 bases). This CDR3 is 15 amino acids long. From germline, CDR1 is LGHNA and CDR2 YSLEER. Trimming took 2 bases from V and 1 from J, leaving 8 bases between them. The CDR3 is CASSQQLENTGELFF. CDR3 DNA: TGCGCCAGCAGCCAACAACTAGAGAACACCGGGGAGCTGTTTTTT.

V and J are TRBV18 and TRBJ2-7; D not resolved. Trimming shortened V by 1 base and J by 1 base, and 8 bases separated the two germline ends. Germline CDR1 reads KGHSH; CDR2 reads LQKENI. This CDR3 has 14 residues. Here the CDR3 DNA reads TGTGCCAGCTCACCACTGGACGGTTCCTACGAGCAGTACTTC. Translation: CASSPLDGSYEQYF. Using reference TRBV18 and TRBJ2-7 for the parts outside the CDR3, the full variable domain is NAGVMQNPRHLVRRRGQEARLRCSPMKGHSHVYWYRQLPEEGLKFMVYLQKENIIDESGMPKERFSAEFPKEGPSILRIQQVVRGDSAAYFCASSPLDGSYEQYFGPGTRLTVT.

V gene TRBV7-9 combines with J gene TRBJ2-7, with D perhaps being TRBD1 or TRBD2 (5 bases each). CDR1 is SEHNR and CDR2 is FQNEAQ in the germline V gene (reference sequence). Trimming took off 8 bases at V and 1 base at J, with 15 bases between the two ends. This CDR3 region has 14 residues. CDR3 residues: CASRRMGESYEQYF. The CDR3 region has the DNA TGTGCCAGCCGCCGAATGGGGGAATCCTACGAGCAGTACTTC.